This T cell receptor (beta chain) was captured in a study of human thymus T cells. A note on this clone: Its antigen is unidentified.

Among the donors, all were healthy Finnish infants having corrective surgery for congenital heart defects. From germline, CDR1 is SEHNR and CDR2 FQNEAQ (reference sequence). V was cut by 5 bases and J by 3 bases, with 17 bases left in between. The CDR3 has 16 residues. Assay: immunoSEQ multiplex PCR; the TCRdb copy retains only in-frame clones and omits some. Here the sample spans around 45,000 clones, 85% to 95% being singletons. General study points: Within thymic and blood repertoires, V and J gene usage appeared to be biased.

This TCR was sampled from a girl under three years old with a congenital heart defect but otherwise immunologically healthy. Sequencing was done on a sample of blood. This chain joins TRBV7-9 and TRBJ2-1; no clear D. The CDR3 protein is CASSQTLSQSYNEQFF. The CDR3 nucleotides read TGTGCCAGCAGCCAGACCCTATCGCAGAGCTACAATGAGCAGTTCTTC.